This TCR beta chain comes out of a study of blood T cell repertoires in COVID-19. Study-wide background: Acute-phase and convalescent COVID-19 samples originated in the United States, Italy and Spain. Nucleic acid was either cDNA or gDNA, and it came from T cells, B-cell-depleted T cells, or PBMCs.

Looked up from germline, CDR1 is SGHNT and CDR2 is YYREEE (reference sequence). Trimming removed 6 bases at V and 3 bases at J, with 3 bases between. The CDR3 contains 10 residues. Per the original methods: Estimated nucleated cell counts came from reference gene primer amplification. Libraries were prepared by immunoSEQ multiplex PCR; TCRdb keeps only in-frame clonotypes and omits some of them. V, J and clone size reflect that table, while D and trimming were determined from the DNA. The table shows 75,000 to 85,000 clones, with roughly four fifths occurring only once. The chain recombines TRBV5-4 with TRBJ2-5; D is undetermined. The material sequenced was peripheral blood. The source of this sequence is a human donor in a cohort sampled during active COVID-19. CDR3 sequence: CASNKETQYF. The CDR3 nucleotides are TGTGCCAGCAACAAAGAGACCCAGTACTTC.